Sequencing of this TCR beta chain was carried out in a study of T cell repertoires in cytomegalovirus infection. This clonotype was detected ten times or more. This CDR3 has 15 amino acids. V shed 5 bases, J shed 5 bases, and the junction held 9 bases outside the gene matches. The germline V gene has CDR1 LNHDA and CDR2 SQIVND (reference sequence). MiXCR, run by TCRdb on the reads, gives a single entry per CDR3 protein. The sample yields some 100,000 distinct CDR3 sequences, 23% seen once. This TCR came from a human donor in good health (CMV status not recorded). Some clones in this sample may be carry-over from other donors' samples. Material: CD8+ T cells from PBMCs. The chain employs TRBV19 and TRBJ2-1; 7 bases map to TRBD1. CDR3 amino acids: CASSPLGGQDNEQFF. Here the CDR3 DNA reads TGTGCCAGTAGTCCACTGGGTGGACAGGACAATGAGCAGTTCTTC.